This T cell receptor beta chain is drawn from a study of blood T cell repertoires in COVID-19. This clone came up once. Germline V gene lookup returns CDR1 SQVTM and CDR2 ANQGSEA. V dropped 7 bases and J dropped 2 bases, with 12 bases sitting between them. This CDR3 is built from 13 residues. Methods used by the authors: Amplifying reference gene primers gave estimates of nucleated cell counts. Sequencing used immunoSEQ multiplex PCR; TCRdb keeps in-frame clones, though not all of them. The V and J calls and the clone size are those of that table, but D and trimming were determined from the DNA. Seen here are approximately 280,000 clones, roughly 90% observed once, and the top ten hold 12%.

The sequence was obtained from a woman aged 60-75 years with acute or convalescent COVID-19. J is TRBJ1-5 and V is TRBV29-1, with D possibly being TRBD1 (5 bases). Sequencing was carried out using peripheral blood. The CDR3 DNA reads as TGCAGCGCGGGGGAGAATGGCAATCAGCCCCAGCATTTT. This sequence encodes CSAGENGNQPQHF.